This is a list of T cell receptor beta chains from one sample in a study of blood T cell repertoires in COVID-19. Sequencing used immunoSEQ multiplex PCR; TCRdb keeps in-frame clones, though not all of them. Counted here are roughly 190,000 clones, roughly 90% occurring once; the ten biggest clones make up 5% to 8%. Sequences were obtained from peripheral blood. The receptor source for this set is a woman aged 40 to 49 who had recovered from COVID-19. CDR3s include the opening cysteine and the closing phenylalanine or tryptophan. A D gene is named only where the DNA matches it firmly. Where a row states a size, it is once, few, many or the class of an expanded clone; other rows omit it.

v_gene: TRBV4-3
j_gene: TRBJ2-1
d_gene: .
abundance: many
CDR3aa: CASSQRSGAGSYNEQFF
CDR3nt: TGCGCCAGCAGCCAAAGGTCGGGTGCGGGGTCCTACAATGAGCAGTTCTTC

v_gene: TRBV5-1
j_gene: TRBJ2-1
d_gene: .
abundance: .
CDR3aa: CASRVRETRGEQFF
CDR3nt: TGCGCCAGCAGGGTTCGGGAGACCCGGGGTGAGCAGTTCTTC

v_gene: TRBV5-1
j_gene: TRBJ1-2
d_gene: TRBD1
abundance: .
CDR3aa: CASSLGQGRNYGYTF
CDR3nt: TGCGCCAGCAGCTTGGGACAGGGAAGGAACTATGGCTACACCTTC

v_gene: TRBV7-9
j_gene: TRBJ2-5
d_gene: .
abundance: .
CDR3aa: CASSLPGTLKETQYF
CDR3nt: TGTGCCAGCAGCTTACCCGGGACTCTAAAAGAGACCCAGTACTTC

v_gene: TRBV19
j_gene: TRBJ2-1
d_gene: TRBD1
abundance: .
CDR3aa: CASRQGELNEQFF
CDR3nt: TGTGCCAGCAGACAGGGGGAGCTCAATGAGCAGTTCTTC

v_gene: TRBV5-1
j_gene: TRBJ2-5
d_gene: .
abundance: .
CDR3aa: CASSLGGKTGEGETQYF
CDR3nt: TGCGCCAGCAGCTTGGGGGGCAAGACAGGGGAGGGAGAGACCCAGTACTTC

v_gene: TRBV28
j_gene: TRBJ2-7
d_gene: TRBD1
abundance: .
CDR3aa: CASRRDSSYEQYF
CDR3nt: TGTGCCAGCAGACGGGACAGCTCCTACGAGCAGTACTTC

v_gene: TRBV7-9
j_gene: TRBJ2-1
d_gene: TRBD1
abundance: .
CDR3aa: CASSSQGASYNEQFF
CDR3nt: TGTGCCAGCAGCTCGCAGGGGGCCTCATACAATGAGCAGTTCTTC

v_gene: TRBV7-6
j_gene: TRBJ2-5
d_gene: .
abundance: .
CDR3aa: CASSLGDSQETQYF
CDR3nt: TGTGCCAGCAGCTTAGGCGACAGCCAAGAGACCCAGTACTTC

v_gene: TRBV5-1
j_gene: TRBJ2-7
d_gene: TRBD2
abundance: .
CDR3aa: CASSLAPTSGSLVGTYEQYF
CDR3nt: TGCGCCAGCAGCTTGGCCCCGACTAGCGGGAGTTTAGTCGGGACTTACGAGCAGTACTTC

v_gene: TRBV19
j_gene: TRBJ2-1
d_gene: TRBD2
abundance: .
CDR3aa: CASRLAGGYNEQFF
CDR3nt: TGTGCCAGTAGACTAGCGGGAGGTTACAATGAGCAGTTCTTC

v_gene: TRBV18
j_gene: TRBJ2-7
d_gene: .
abundance: .
CDR3aa: CASSPARGSYEQYF
CDR3nt: TGTGCCAGCTCACCCGCTCGGGGCTCCTACGAGCAGTACTTC

v_gene: TRBV3-1/TRBV3-2
j_gene: TRBJ2-1
d_gene: TRBD2
abundance: .
CDR3aa: CASSQETGGNNEQFF
CDR3nt: TGTGCCAGCAGCCAAGAAACGGGAGGGAACAATGAGCAGTTCTTC

v_gene: TRBV2
j_gene: TRBJ2-1
d_gene: .
abundance: few
CDR3aa: CASRRDVGYNEQFF
CDR3nt: TGTGCCAGCAGGCGGGACGTCGGATACAATGAGCAGTTCTTC